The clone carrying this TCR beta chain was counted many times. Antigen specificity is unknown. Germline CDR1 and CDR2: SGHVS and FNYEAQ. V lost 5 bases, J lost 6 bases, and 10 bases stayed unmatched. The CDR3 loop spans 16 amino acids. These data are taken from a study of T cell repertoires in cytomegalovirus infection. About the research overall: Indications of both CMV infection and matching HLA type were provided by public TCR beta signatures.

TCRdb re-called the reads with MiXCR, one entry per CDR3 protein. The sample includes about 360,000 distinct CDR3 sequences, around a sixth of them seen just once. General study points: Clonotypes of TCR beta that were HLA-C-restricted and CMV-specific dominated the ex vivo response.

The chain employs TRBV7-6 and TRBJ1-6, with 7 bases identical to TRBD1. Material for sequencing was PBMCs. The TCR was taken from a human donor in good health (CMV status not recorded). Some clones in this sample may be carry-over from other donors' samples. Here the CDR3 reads CASSALDDRVNSPLHF. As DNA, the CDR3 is TGTGCCAGCAGCGCGCTAGACGACAGGGTTAATTCACCCCTCCACTTT.